This note documents a single T cell receptor (beta chain) sequence. It has no known antigen specificity. Base qualities are not at hand, and no much larger clone is one base apart. Whole blood was collected in K2EDTA tubes by collaborating institutions according to the institutions' own protocols. Collaborator samples were shipped for TCRbeta analysis as frozen whole blood, isolated PBMCs, or DNA extracted from either sample type. CDR1 and CDR2 (SGHRS, YFSETQ) derive from the germline V gene. The germline ends are 10 bases apart after V is trimmed by 3 bases and J by 3 bases. Its CDR3 holds 13 amino acids, cysteine through phenylalanine. The DNA shown is the 39-base CDR3, in frame from base 1. The data originate from a study of blood T cell repertoires in COVID-19 (dated by TCRdb to 2020 to 2022). About the full investigation: Collaborator samples came from the United States, Italy and Spain and covered acute and convalescent phases of COVID-19. The samples were drawn from the first 160 participants of the ongoing ImmuneRACE study and from under 1,500 subjects provided by 6 global collaborators. The prospective study material was composed of cDNA or gDNA derived from T cells, B-cell-depleted T cells, or PBMCs. Nearly every sample came with metadata listing a de-identified subject ID, COVID-19 status, age in years and sex. The dataset comprised deeply sampled blood TCRbeta repertoires from subjects exposed to, actively infected with, or recovered from COVID-19. Where available, HLA class I and class II types were obtained from metadata supplied by the sample provider rather than from assay-based typing. The repertoires were made available in a free public database intended to serve as a resource for research on the immune response to SARS-CoV-2.

TCRbeta CDR3 regions were amplified from genomic DNA using the immunoSEQ Assay, a bias-controlled multiplex PCR. The paper's processing steps were these. The number of nucleated cells in each sample was estimated by amplification of reference gene primers within the assay. To quantify the absolute abundance of each unique TCRbeta CDR3 rearrangement, sequence reads were collapsed and filtered. Productive Simpson clonality was computed per sample as the square root of Simpson's diversity index over productive rearrangements. Entries here come from immuneACCESS through TCRdb and include only in-frame sequences with V and J called. Some clones fail to appear in such tables; in the studies checked, an unresolved V gene covers under half of the shortfall, and the cause of the remainder is unknown. V, J and clone size are those of that table, while D and trimming were read from the DNA. For this sample there are 120,000 to 150,000 clones; 84% appear just once. Almost 6.5% of the sample belongs to the ten largest clones.

Here is what the overall study found, with its caveats: How much clinical and demographic metadata was included differed by source and by participant, and the metadata was provided uncurated.

Sequencing was carried out using peripheral blood. This TCR was sampled from a human donor in a cohort sampled during active COVID-19. The V and J segments used are TRBV5-1 and TRBJ2-7; TRBD1 is a possible D gene, resting on 6 matching bases. The bases read TGCGCCAGCAGCTCCGGGACAAACTACGAGCAGTACTTC. Translated, it reads CASSSGTNYEQYF.